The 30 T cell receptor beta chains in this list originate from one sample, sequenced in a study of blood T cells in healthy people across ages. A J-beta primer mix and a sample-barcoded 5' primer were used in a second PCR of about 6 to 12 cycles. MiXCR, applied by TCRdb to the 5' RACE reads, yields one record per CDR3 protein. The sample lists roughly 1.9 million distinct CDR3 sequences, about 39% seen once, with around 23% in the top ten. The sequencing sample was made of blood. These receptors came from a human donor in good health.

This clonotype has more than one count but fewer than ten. This CDR3 reads CASSQDWGDTQYF. The CDR3, as DNA: TGTGCCAGCAGCCAAGATTGGGGAGATACGCAGTATTTT. This rearrangement joins TRBV14 to TRBJ2-3; no firm D call. With 0 bases removed from V and 5 bases from J, the gap between germline ends came to 6 bases. This CDR3 has 13 residues. CDR1 and CDR2 from the germline V gene are SGHDN and FVKESK.

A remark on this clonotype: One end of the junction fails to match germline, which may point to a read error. The CDR3 region is CASSLERNTKAFF. The CDR3 nucleotides are TGTGCCAGCAGCTTAGAGCGGAACACTAAAGCTTTCTTT. This rearrangement joins TRBV7-2 to TRBJ1-1; D not certain. Germline-derived CDR1 and CDR2 are SGHTA and FQGNSA. The CDR3 contains 13 residues.

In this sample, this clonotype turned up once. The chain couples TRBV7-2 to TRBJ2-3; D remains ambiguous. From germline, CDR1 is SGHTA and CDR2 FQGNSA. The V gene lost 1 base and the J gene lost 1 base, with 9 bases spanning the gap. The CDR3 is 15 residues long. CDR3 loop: CASSLDYGGTDTQYF. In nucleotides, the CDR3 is TGTGCCAGCAGCTTAGATTATGGGGGCACAGATACGCAGTATTTT.

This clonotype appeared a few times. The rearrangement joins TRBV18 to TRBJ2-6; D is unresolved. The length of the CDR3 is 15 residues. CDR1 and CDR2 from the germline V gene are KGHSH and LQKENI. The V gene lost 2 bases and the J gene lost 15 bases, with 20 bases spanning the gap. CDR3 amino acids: CASSPVRTERGALTF. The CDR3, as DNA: TGTGCCAGCTCACCAGTTCGAACTGAAAGAGGAGCCCTGACTTTC. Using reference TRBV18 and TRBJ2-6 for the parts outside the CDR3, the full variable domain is NAGVMQNPRHLVRRRGQEARLRCSPMKGHSHVYWYRQLPEEGLKFMVYLQKENIIDESGMPKERFSAEFPKEGPSILRIQQVVRGDSAAYFCASSPVRTERGALTFGAGSRLTVL.

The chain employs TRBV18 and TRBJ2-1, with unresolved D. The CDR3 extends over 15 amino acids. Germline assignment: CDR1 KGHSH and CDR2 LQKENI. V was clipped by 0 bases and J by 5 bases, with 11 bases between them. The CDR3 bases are TGTGCCAGCTCACCACCTACTATTAACGACAATGAGCAGTTCTTC. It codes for CASSPPTINDNEQFF.

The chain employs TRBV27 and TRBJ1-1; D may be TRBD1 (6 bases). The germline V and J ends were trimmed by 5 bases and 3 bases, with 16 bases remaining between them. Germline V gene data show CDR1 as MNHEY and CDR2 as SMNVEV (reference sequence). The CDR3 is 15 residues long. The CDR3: CASSPYDRIYTEAFF. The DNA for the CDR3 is TGTGCCAGCAGTCCATACGACAGGATTTACACTGAAGCTTTCTTT.

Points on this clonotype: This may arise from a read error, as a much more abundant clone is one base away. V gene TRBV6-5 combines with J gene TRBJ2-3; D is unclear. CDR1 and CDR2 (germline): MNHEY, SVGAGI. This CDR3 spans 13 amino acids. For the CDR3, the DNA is TGTGCCTGCAGTTACGCATGGTCCGATACGCAGTATTTT. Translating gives CACSYAWSDTQYF.

CDR3 sequence: CASGSGTVRPSTDTQYF. The CDR3 bases are TGTGCCAGCGGCTCCGGGACAGTCAGACCTAGCACAGATACGCAGTATTTT. J is TRBJ2-3 and V is TRBV7-2; 7 bases match TRBD1. CDR1 and CDR2 from the germline V gene are SGHTA and FQGNSA. V shed 8 bases, J shed 0 bases, and the junction held 14 bases outside the gene matches. There are 17 residues in the CDR3. Full variable domain (rest looked up from reference TRBV7-2 and TRBJ2-3): GAGVSQSPSNKVTEKGKDVELRCDPISGHTALYWYRQSLGQGLEFLIYFQGNSAPDKSGLPSDRFSAERTGGSVSTLTIQRTQQEDSAVYLCASGSGTVRPSTDTQYFGPGTRLTVL.

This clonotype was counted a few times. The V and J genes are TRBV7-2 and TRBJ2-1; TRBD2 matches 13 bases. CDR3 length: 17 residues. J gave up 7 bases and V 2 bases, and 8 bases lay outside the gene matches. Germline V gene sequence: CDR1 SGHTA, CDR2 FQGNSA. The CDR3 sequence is CASSLILAGGPRNEQFF. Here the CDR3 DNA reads TGTGCCAGCAGCTTAATACTAGCGGGGGGGCCCCGGAATGAGCAGTTCTTC.

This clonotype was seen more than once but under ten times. The CDR3 reads CSARVSSGGNWWWNEQFF. For the CDR3, the DNA is TGCAGTGCTAGAGTGTCTAGCGGGGGGAATTGGTGGTGGAATGAGCAGTTCTTC. The chain uses TRBV20-1 and TRBJ2-1; TRBD2 aligns across 11 bases. The CDR3 consists of 18 residues. V dropped 1 base and J dropped 7; count of bases not matched to a gene: 15. Germline V lookup: CDR1 DFQATT, CDR2 SNEGSKA (reference sequence).

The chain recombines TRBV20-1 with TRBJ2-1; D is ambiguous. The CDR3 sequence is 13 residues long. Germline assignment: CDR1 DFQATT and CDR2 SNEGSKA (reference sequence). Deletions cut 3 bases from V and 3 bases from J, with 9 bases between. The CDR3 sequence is CSASGPNYNEQFF. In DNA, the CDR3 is TGCAGTGCTAGCGGGCCCAACTACAATGAGCAGTTCTTC.

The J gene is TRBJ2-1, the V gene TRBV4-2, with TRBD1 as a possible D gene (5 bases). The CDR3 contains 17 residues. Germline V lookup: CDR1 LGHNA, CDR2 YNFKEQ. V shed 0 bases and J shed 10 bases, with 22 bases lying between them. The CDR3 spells CASSQDRATGRAMEQFF. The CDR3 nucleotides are TGTGCCAGCAGCCAAGATAGGGCTACCGGCAGGGCCATGGAGCAGTTCTTC.

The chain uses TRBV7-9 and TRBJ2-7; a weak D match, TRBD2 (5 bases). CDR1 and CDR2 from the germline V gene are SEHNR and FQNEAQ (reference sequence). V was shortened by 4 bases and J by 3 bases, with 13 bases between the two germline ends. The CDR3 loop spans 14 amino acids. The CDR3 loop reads CASSSLTNGYEQYF. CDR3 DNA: TGTGCCAGCAGCTCTCTGACTAACGGCTACGAGCAGTACTTC.

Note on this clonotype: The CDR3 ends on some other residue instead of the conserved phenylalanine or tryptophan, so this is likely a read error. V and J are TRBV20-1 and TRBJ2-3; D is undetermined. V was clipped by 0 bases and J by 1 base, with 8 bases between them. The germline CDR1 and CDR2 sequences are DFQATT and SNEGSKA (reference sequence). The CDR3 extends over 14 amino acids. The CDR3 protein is CSARDNAGTDTQYV. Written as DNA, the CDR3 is TGCAGTGCTAGAGATAACGCTGGCACAGATACGCAGTATGTT.

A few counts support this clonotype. CDR3 residues: CASSLRSGVRYTF. Here the CDR3 DNA reads TGCGCCAGCAGCCTCCGTTCAGGGGTCCGCTACACCTTC. This sequence joins TRBV4-1 and TRBJ1-2, with a tentative D call TRBD1 (6 bases). V was pared by 4 bases and J by 9 bases, with 15 bases between. In germline, CDR1 is MGHRA, CDR2 YSYEKL. The CDR3 extends over 13 amino acids.

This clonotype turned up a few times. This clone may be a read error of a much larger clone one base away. CDR3 coding DNA: TGCGCCAGCAACTTGGCCCCGCCCGGGGATGGGGCCAACGTCCTGACTTTC. Translating it yields CASNLAPPGDGANVLTF. V is TRBV5-1 and J is TRBJ2-6, with D tentatively TRBD2 (5 bases). There are 17 residues in the CDR3. Germline CDR1 and CDR2: SGHRS and YFSETQ.

The CDR3 bases are TGCGCCAGCAGCTTGGAGGTGACAGGGGTGTTGGGAAACACCATATATTTT. It encodes CASSLEVTGVLGNTIYF. J is TRBJ1-3 and V is TRBV5-1; 8 bases agree with TRBD1. This CDR3 region has 17 residues. The germline CDR1 and CDR2 sequences are SGHRS and YFSETQ. V trimming: 0 bases; J trimming: 4 bases; junction bases outside the gene matches: 9.

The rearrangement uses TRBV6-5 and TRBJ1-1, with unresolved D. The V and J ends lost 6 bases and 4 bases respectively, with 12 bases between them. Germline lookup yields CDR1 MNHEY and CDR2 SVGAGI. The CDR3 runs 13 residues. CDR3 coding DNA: TGTGCCAGCAGCCCCCTGAGTAGCACTGAAGCTTTCTTT. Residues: CASSPLSSTEAFF.

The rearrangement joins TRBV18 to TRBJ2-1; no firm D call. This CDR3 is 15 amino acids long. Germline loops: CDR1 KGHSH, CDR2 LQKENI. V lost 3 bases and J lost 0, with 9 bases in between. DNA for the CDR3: TGTGCCAGCTCACCTGCCCCGATCTCCTACAATGAGCAGTTCTTC. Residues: CASSPAPISYNEQFF.

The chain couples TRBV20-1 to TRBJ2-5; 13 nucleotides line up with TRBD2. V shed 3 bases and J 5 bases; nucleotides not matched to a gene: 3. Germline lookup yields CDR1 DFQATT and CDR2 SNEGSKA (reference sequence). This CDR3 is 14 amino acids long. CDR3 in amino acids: CSARGLAGKETQYF. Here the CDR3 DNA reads TGCAGTGCTAGGGGACTAGCGGGGAAGGAGACCCAGTACTTC.

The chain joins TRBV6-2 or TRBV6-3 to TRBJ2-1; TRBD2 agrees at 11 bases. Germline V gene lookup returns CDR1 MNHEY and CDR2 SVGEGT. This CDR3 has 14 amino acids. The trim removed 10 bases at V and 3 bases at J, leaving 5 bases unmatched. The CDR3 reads CAIAGLADYNEQFF. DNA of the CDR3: TGTGCCATCGCGGGACTAGCGGACTACAATGAGCAGTTCTTC.

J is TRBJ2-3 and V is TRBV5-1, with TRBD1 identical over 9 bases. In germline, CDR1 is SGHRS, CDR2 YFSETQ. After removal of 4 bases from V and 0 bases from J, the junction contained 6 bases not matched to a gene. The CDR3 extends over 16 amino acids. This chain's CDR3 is CASSPRQGGSTDTQYF. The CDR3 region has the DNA TGCGCCAGCAGCCCACGACAGGGGGGGAGCACAGATACGCAGTATTTT.

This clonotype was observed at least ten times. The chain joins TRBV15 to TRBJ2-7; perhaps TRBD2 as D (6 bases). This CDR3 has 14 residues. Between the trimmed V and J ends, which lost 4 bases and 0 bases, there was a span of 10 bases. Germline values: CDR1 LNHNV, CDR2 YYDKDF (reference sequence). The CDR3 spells CATSIGGSSYEQYF. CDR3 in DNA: TGTGCCACCAGCATCGGGGGAAGCTCCTACGAGCAGTACTTC.

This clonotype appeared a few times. The CDR3 loop is CASSFRGRSLYEQYF. The CDR3 DNA is TGTGCCAGCAGTTTTCGCGGGAGGTCCTTATACGAGCAGTACTTC. The chain couples TRBV12-3 or TRBV12-4 to TRBJ2-7, with 8 positions matching TRBD2. The CDR3 contains 15 residues. V trimming: 3 bases; J trimming: 4 bases; junction bases outside the gene matches: 8.

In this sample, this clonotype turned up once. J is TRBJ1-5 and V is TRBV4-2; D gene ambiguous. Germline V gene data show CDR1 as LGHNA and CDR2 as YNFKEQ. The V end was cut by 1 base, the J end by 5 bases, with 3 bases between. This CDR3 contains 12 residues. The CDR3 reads CASSQADQPQHF. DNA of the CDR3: TGTGCCAGCAGCCAAGCAGATCAGCCCCAGCATTTT.

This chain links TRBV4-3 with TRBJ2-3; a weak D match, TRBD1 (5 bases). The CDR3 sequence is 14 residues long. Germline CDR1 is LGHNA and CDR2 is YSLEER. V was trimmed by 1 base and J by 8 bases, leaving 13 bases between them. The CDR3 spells CASSQAGHTGTQYF. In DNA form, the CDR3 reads TGCGCCAGCAGCCAAGCAGGACACACGGGTACGCAGTATTTT.

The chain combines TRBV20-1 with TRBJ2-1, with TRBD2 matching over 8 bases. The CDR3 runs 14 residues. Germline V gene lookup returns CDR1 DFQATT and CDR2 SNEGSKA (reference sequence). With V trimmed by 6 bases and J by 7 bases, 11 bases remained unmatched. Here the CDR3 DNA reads TGCAGTGCACCCCGTGGAGCGGGGGAGAATGAGCAGTTCTTC. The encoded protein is CSAPRGAGENEQFF.

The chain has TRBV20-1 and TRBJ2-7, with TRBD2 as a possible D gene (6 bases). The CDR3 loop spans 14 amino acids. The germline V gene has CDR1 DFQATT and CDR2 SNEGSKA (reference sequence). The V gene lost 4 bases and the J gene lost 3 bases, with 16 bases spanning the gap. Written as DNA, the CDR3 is TGCAGTGCTACGTCGGGGTGGGGAGGCTACGAGCAGTACTTC. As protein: CSATSGWGGYEQYF.

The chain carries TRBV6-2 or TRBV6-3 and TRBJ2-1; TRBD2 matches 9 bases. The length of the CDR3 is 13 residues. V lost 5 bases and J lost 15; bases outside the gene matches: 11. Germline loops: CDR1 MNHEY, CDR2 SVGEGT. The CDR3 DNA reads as TGTGCCAGCAGTATTACGCCGAGCGGGGGGCTGTTCTTC. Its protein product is CASSITPSGGLFF.

The CDR3 DNA sequence: TGCAGTGCCGCAACCTGGGGGACGGATACGCAGTATTTT. This sequence encodes CSAATWGTDTQYF. This chain uses TRBV20-1 with TRBJ2-3; D is tentatively TRBD1 or TRBD2 (5 bases each). The germline V gene has CDR1 DFQATT and CDR2 SNEGSKA (reference sequence). This CDR3 is built from 13 residues. V was cut by 6 bases and J by 6 bases, with 16 bases left in between.